These 24 T cell receptor beta chains were all obtained from the same sample, sequenced in a study of blood T cell repertoires in COVID-19. Repertoires were generated with immunoSEQ multiplex PCR, while TCRdb's copy carries only in-frame clones and drops some. The sample records roughly 260,000 clones, around 90% being singletons. Material: PBMCs or T cells enriched from blood (not recorded which). These TCRs come from a woman between 18 and 29 years old who had recovered from COVID-19.

This chain connects TRBV15 to TRBJ1-2; 12 bases fit TRBD1. CDR1 is LNHNV, CDR2 YYDKDF, per germline (reference sequence). J lost 3 bases, V lost 3 bases, and 5 bases had no gene match. The CDR3 length is 16 residues. The CDR3 region is CATSSRDRGRDYGYTF. DNA for the CDR3: TGTGCCACCAGCAGCCGGGACAGGGGGCGCGACTATGGCTACACCTTC.

Here the CDR3 reads CATLAGGPNEQFF. The DNA for the CDR3 is TGTGCCACTTTAGCGGGGGGGCCGAATGAGCAGTTCTTC. This sequence joins TRBV10-3 and TRBJ2-1, with 11 positions matching TRBD2. The V gene end was trimmed by 10 bases and the J gene end by 7 bases; junction bases not matched to a gene: 6. CDR3 length: 13 residues. Germline-derived CDR1 and CDR2 are ENHRY and SYGVKD.

The chain carries TRBV25-1 and TRBJ1-1; D unclear. Germline V CDR1 and CDR2: MGHDK, SYGVNS. The CDR3 runs to 12 residues. Trimming took off 4 bases at V and 6 bases at J, with 9 bases between the two ends. CDR3 amino acids: CASSAYRAEAFF. CDR3 bases: TGTGCCAGCAGTGCCTATCGCGCTGAAGCTTTCTTT.

The rearrangement links TRBV28 to TRBJ2-2; TRBD2 matches 12 bases. The CDR3 extends over 13 amino acids. The V gene end was trimmed by 9 bases and the J gene end by 9 bases; junction bases not matched to a gene: 5. Germline V CDR1 and CDR2: MDHEN, SYDVKM. Here the CDR3 DNA reads TGTGCCAGTAGACTAGCGGGAGACCGGGAGCTGTTTTTT. This gives the protein CASRLAGDRELFF.

For the CDR3, the DNA is TGTGCCAGCTCACGACAGGGGGAGACCCAGTACTTC. Amino acid sequence: CASSRQGETQYF. The V call is TRBV18, the J call TRBJ2-5; 8 bases match TRBD1. There are 12 residues in the CDR3. J was trimmed by 5 bases and V by 4 bases; bases with no gene match: 0. In germline, CDR1 is KGHSH, CDR2 LQKENI.

The chain uses TRBV11-3 and TRBJ2-7; TRBD1 aligns across 7 bases. Trimming at V came to 5 bases and at J to 12 bases, leaving 10 bases not matched to a gene. Germline values: CDR1 SGHNT, CDR2 YENEEA. The CDR3 loop spans 12 amino acids. The CDR3 sequence is CASSQGTDRRYF. The CDR3 DNA sequence: TGTGCCAGCAGCCAAGGGACAGACAGGAGGTACTTC.

This rearrangement joins TRBV7-3 to TRBJ2-3; D is ambiguous. V was cut by 5 bases and J by 0 bases, with 15 bases left in between. The CDR3 spans 16 residues. Germline CDR1 reads SGHTA; CDR2 reads FQGTGA. CDR3 nucleotide sequence: TGTGCCAGCAGCCCCGGTTTCTCCTTGAGCACAGATACGCAGTATTTT. Amino acids: CASSPGFSLSTDTQYF.

The CDR3 sequence: CASSLHPGQGSTGELFF. The CDR3 region has the DNA TGCGCCAGCAGCTTGCATCCGGGACAGGGTTCCACCGGGGAGCTGTTTTTT. V gene TRBV5-1 combines with J gene TRBJ2-2; 9 bases match TRBD1. The J segment lost 4 bases and the V segment lost 1 base, leaving 8 bases of the junction unmatched. This CDR3 comprises 17 residues. Germline V gene lookup returns CDR1 SGHRS and CDR2 YFSETQ.

This clone has a single count. The chain links TRBV7-2 to TRBJ1-2; 10 bases fit TRBD1. The length of the CDR3 is 14 residues. Germline CDR1 is SGHTA and CDR2 is FQGNSA. After removal of 5 bases from V and 4 bases from J, the junction contained 4 bases not matched to a gene. CDR3 in amino acids: CASSPGDRGYGYTF. CDR3 in DNA: TGTGCCAGCAGCCCAGGGGACAGGGGCTATGGCTACACCTTC.

This sequence joins TRBV10-3 and TRBJ1-4, with D possibly being TRBD1 (6 bases). CDR1 and CDR2 from the germline V gene are ENHRY and SYGVKD. Between the trimmed V and J ends, which lost 4 bases and 6 bases, there was a span of 6 bases. CDR3 length: 12 amino acids. This chain's CDR3 is CAISGTDEKLFF. CDR3 nucleotide sequence: TGTGCCATCAGTGGGACAGATGAAAAACTGTTTTTT.

The CDR3: CASSEQGSGEKLFF. The CDR3 DNA sequence: TGCGCCAGCAGTGAGCAGGGTTCCGGTGAAAAACTGTTTTTT. The gene calls are TRBV10-2 and TRBJ1-4; tentative D call: TRBD1 (5 bases). CDR1 WSHSY and CDR2 SAAADI come from the germline V gene. V lost 2 bases and J 7 bases, leaving 11 bases between the germline ends. The CDR3 runs to 14 residues.

The chain recombines TRBV5-1 with TRBJ1-1; 7 bases align to TRBD1. CDR1 is SGHRS and CDR2 is YFSETQ in the germline V gene. The CDR3 totals 15 residues. The trim removed 5 bases at V and 1 base at J, leaving 8 bases unmatched. The CDR3 bases are TGCGCCAGCAGTTACAAGGGGGCCGAGAACACTGAAGCTTTCTTT. This sequence encodes CASSYKGAENTEAFF. Supplemented by reference TRBV5-1 and TRBJ1-1, the full variable domain reads KAGVTQTPRYLIKTRGQQVTLSCSPISGHRSVSWYQQTPGQGLQFLFEYFSETQRNKGNFPGRFSGRQFSNSRSEMNVSTLELGDSALYLCASSYKGAENTEAFFGQGTRLTVV.

The chain employs TRBV6-5 and TRBJ1-6; 8 positions match TRBD1. This CDR3 has 14 residues. CDR1 is MNHEY and CDR2 is SVGAGI in the germline V gene. With 2 bases clipped from V and 9 bases from J, the junction kept 3 bases outside the gene matches. CDR3 sequence: CASSYGTGGSPLHF. CDR3 nucleotide sequence: TGTGCCAGCAGTTACGGCACAGGGGGTTCACCCCTCCACTTT.

V and J are TRBV25-1 and TRBJ2-7, with a tentative D call TRBD1 (6 bases). The CDR3 contains 13 residues. The ends were cut back, 3 bases at V and 6 bases at J, with 12 bases in the middle. Germline V gene data show CDR1 as MGHDK and CDR2 as SYGVNS. CDR3 sequence: CASSETGRGEQYF. CDR3 coding DNA: TGTGCCAGCAGTGAGACAGGACGGGGCGAGCAGTACTTC.

The CDR3 nucleotides are TGCGCCAGCAGCCTTAGCGGGAGGGTAGAAGGAGAGACCCAGTACTTC. Protein: CASSLSGRVEGETQYF. This chain links TRBV5-1 with TRBJ2-5; 11 bases are shared with TRBD2. The CDR3 is 16 amino acids. The germline V gene encodes CDR1 SGHRS and CDR2 YFSETQ. The V and J ends lost 4 bases and 4 bases, in that order; junction bases with no gene match: 9.

This sequence joins TRBV15 and TRBJ1-2; D not resolved. CDR3 size: 14 residues. V gave up 0 bases and J gave up 2 bases, with 7 bases separating them. Germline assignment: CDR1 LNHNV and CDR2 YYDKDF (reference sequence). Written as DNA, the CDR3 is TGTGCCACCAGCAGAGATACGGGGAACTATGGCTACACCTTC. This codes for CATSRDTGNYGYTF.

The gene calls are TRBV2 and TRBJ1-2; D ambiguous. Germline values: CDR1 SNHLY, CDR2 FYNNEI. V lost 1 base and J lost 4, with 4 bases in between. The CDR3 covers 12 residues. CDR3 region: CASSEGSYGYTF. Here the CDR3 DNA reads TGTGCCAGCAGTGAAGGGAGCTATGGCTACACCTTC. The full variable domain, with the rest looked up from reference TRBV2 and TRBJ1-2, is EPEVTQTPSHQVTQMGQEVILRCVPISNHLYFYWYRQILGQKVEFLVSFYNNEISEKSEIFDDQFSVERPDGSNFTLKIRSTKLEDSAMYFCASSEGSYGYTFGSGTRLTVV.

The chain combines TRBV9 with TRBJ2-1, with D possibly being TRBD1 (6 bases). This CDR3 is built from 15 residues. Germline V CDR1 and CDR2: SGDLS, YYNGEE. V was trimmed by 2 bases and J by 2 bases, leaving 11 bases between them. The CDR3 spells CASSVSGVTYNEQFF. CDR3 sequence (DNA): TGTGCCAGCAGCGTGTCAGGGGTGACCTACAATGAGCAGTTCTTC.

V gene TRBV5-5 combines with J gene TRBJ2-3; D is perhaps TRBD2 (5 bases). CDR3 length: 16 residues. Germline V gene data show CDR1 as SGHKS and CDR2 as YYEKEE (reference sequence). Trimming took 6 bases from V and 0 from J, leaving 17 bases between them. This CDR3 reads CASTAAQRLSTDTQYF. The CDR3 DNA is TGTGCCAGCACCGCAGCCCAGCGGCTAAGCACAGATACGCAGTATTTT.

The chain couples TRBV3-1 (or the pseudogene TRBV3-2) to TRBJ2-1, with 8 positions matching TRBD1. Germline trimming cut 3 bases from V and 8 bases from J; bases unmatched to any gene: 21. The germline CDR1 and CDR2 sequences are LGHDT and YNNKEL (reference sequence). There are 19 residues in the CDR3. The chain's CDR3 is CASSHGQGQSQGVVYEQFF. The CDR3 bases are TGTGCCAGCAGCCATGGACAGGGTCAGTCCCAAGGAGTCGTCTATGAGCAGTTCTTC.

The chain joins TRBV18 to TRBJ1-1; TRBD1 matches 7 bases. The CDR3 length is 12 residues. The V gene's germline CDR1 is KGHSH and CDR2 LQKENI. V dropped 3 bases and J dropped 7; count of bases not matched to a gene: 2. The CDR3: CASSPRDSEAFF. The CDR3 DNA reads TGTGCCAGCTCACCCCGGGACAGTGAAGCTTTCTTT.

V usage is TRBV28 and J usage is TRBJ1-6; D uncertain. Trimming stripped 4 bases from V and 4 bases from J, with 14 bases between. The CDR3 consists of 16 residues. Germline loops: CDR1 MDHEN, CDR2 SYDVKM. The CDR3, as DNA: TGTGCCAGCAGTTCAACCTCCGGGATGTATAATTCACCCCTCCACTTT. It encodes CASSSTSGMYNSPLHF. Variable domain in full (rest from reference TRBV28 and TRBJ1-6): DVKVTQSSRYLVKRTGEKVFLECVQDMDHENMFWYRQDPGLGLRLIYFSYDVKMKEKGDIPEGYSVSREKKERFSLILESASTNQTSMYLCASSSTSGMYNSPLHFGNGTRLTVT.

V and J are TRBV9 and TRBJ1-2; a possible D gene is TRBD1 (5 bases). Trimming stripped 0 bases from V and 7 bases from J, with 10 bases between. The germline gives CDR1 SGDLS, CDR2 YYNGEE. The CDR3 sequence is 13 residues long. The CDR3 DNA reads as TGTGCCAGCAGCGTAGGGGGCATGGCTGGCTACACCTTC. Translating it yields CASSVGGMAGYTF.

J is TRBJ1-5 and V is TRBV19, with 9 nucleotides matching TRBD1. CDR1 is LNHDA and CDR2 is SQIVND in the germline V gene (reference sequence). The CDR3 consists of 15 residues. The V gene end was trimmed by 5 bases and the J gene end by 7 bases; junction bases not matched to a gene: 9. The CDR3: CASSLETGTGQPQHF. The CDR3 DNA is TGTGCCAGTAGTTTGGAGACTGGGACAGGGCAGCCCCAGCATTTT.